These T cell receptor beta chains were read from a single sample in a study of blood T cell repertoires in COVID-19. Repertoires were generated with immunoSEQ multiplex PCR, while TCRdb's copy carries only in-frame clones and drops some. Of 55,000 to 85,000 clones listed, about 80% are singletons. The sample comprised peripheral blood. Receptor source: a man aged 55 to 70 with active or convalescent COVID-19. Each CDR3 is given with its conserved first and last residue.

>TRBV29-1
CSVDLGADTQYF
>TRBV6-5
CASSYDGTFYEAFF
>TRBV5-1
CASSGGIDEKLFF
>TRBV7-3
CASSPTGLQETQYF
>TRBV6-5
CASSYSGRMGEAFF
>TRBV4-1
CASSQESGFTSNEQFF
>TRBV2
CASRHQGLAGEDTQYF
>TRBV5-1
CASSLNTGGQETQYF
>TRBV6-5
CASSYLSGTGRIYTF
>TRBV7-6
CASSSGQGSTDTQYF
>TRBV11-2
CASSPPRSYNTEAFF
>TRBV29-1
CSVEDPKEVKAFF
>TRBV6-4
CASSGTGEVTDTQYF
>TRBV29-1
CSEGGGWNTEAFF